These 29 T cell receptor beta chains were sequenced from one sample in a study of Ad26.COV2.S vaccination and SARS-CoV-2 variants. As to treatment: some 20 received Ad26.COV2.S at low or high dose, single or two shots; 5 received placebo; per-sample allocation not given. At day 63 after the first vaccine or placebo injection, samples were drawn. The repertoire was sequenced with immunoSEQ multiplex PCR; TCRdb's copy has only in-frame clones and lacks some. The sample has roughly 410,000 clones; 83% are singletons. The specimen was peripheral blood, collected in a trial of Ad26.COV2.S vaccine versus placebo. These receptor sequences come from a person aged 18-60 years who received the Ad26.COV2.S COVID-19 vaccine or a placebo.

The V call is TRBV5-5, the J call TRBJ1-2, with D perhaps TRBD1 (6 bases). Germline V gene lookup returns CDR1 SGHKS and CDR2 YYEKEE (reference sequence). The CDR3 extends over 12 amino acids. Trimming pared 0 bases from V and 8 bases from J, leaving 8 bases between. The CDR3 here is CASSLGGLGYTF. CDR3 bases: TGTGCCAGCAGCTTGGGGGGGCTGGGCTACACCTTC. The entire variable domain, with the rest obtained from reference TRBV5-5 and TRBJ1-2, is as follows: DAGVTQSPTHLIKTRGQQVTLRCSPISGHKSVSWYQQVLGQGPQFIFQYYEKEERGRGNFPDRFSARQFPNYSSELNVNALLLGDSALYLCASSLGGLGYTFGSGTRLTVV.

As to this clone: A much larger clone is a single base away; this may be a read error. The gene calls are TRBV3-1 (or the pseudogene TRBV3-2) and TRBJ2-2, with unresolved D. This CDR3 has 13 residues. The V end lost 2 bases, the J end lost 3 bases, and 4 bases lay between the germline ends. CDR1 LGHDT and CDR2 YNNKEL come from the germline V gene (reference sequence). The CDR3 DNA sequence: TGTGCCAGCAGCCAATTCGACACCGGGGAGCTGTTTTTT. Residues: CASSQFDTGELFF.

This clone has only a few counts. The V call is TRBV6-5, the J call TRBJ1-3; D is uncertain. The V end lost 4 bases, the J end lost 0 bases, and 7 bases lay between the germline ends. Germline V gene data show CDR1 as MNHEY and CDR2 as SVGAGI. The CDR3 is 14 amino acids. CDR3 DNA: TGTGCCAGCAGTTCCTACAGCTCTGGAAACACCATATATTTT. Translating gives CASSSYSSGNTIYF.

J is TRBJ1-6 and V is TRBV4-3; D uncertain. Germline-derived CDR1 and CDR2 are LGHNA and YSLEER. Trimming took off 0 bases at V and 9 bases at J, with 6 bases between the two ends. CDR3 length: 13 residues. Here the CDR3 reads CASSQDLGSPLHF. The CDR3 nucleotides read TGCGCCAGCAGCCAAGACTTGGGTTCACCCCTCCACTTT.

The J gene is TRBJ2-1, the V gene TRBV29-1, with D uncertain. Per germline, CDR1 SQVTM and CDR2 ANQGSEA. Trimming cost V 6 bases and J 10 bases, with 16 bases left between them. The CDR3 length is 12 residues. CDR3 DNA: TGCAGCGTCCCCGCCAATAGCCTAGAGCAGTTCTTC. The encoded protein is CSVPANSLEQFF.

The rearrangement uses TRBV9 and TRBJ2-2; D possibly corresponds to TRBD2 (7 bases). This CDR3 is 16 amino acids long. V shed 3 bases and J shed 4 bases, with 16 bases lying between them. CDR1 and CDR2 (germline): SGDLS, YYNGEE. DNA for the CDR3: TGTGCCAGCAGCGAGGGGGGGCGTCCGGCCACCGGGGAGCTGTTTTTT. This sequence encodes CASSEGGRPATGELFF.

V usage is TRBV7-9 and J usage is TRBJ2-2, with 9 nucleotides matching TRBD1. This CDR3 comprises 15 residues. V lost 5 bases to trimming and J lost 4 bases; unmatched junction nucleotides: 5. Germline assignment: CDR1 SEHNR and CDR2 FQNEAQ (reference sequence). CDR3 sequence (DNA): TGTGCCAGCAGCCTTCGACAGGGGGTCACCGGGGAGCTGTTTTTT. Amino acid sequence: CASSLRQGVTGELFF.

The chain is built from TRBV19 and TRBJ1-2, with 9 bases matching TRBD1. J gave up 8 bases and V 0 bases, and 4 bases lay outside the gene matches. CDR3 size: 14 residues. CDR1 is LNHDA and CDR2 is SQIVND in the germline V gene (reference sequence). The CDR3 DNA is TGTGCCAGTAGTATAGATGGGACAGGGCAAGGCTACACCTTC. It is translated as CASSIDGTGQGYTF.

The rearrangement uses TRBV19 and TRBJ2-7; no definite D call. This CDR3 contains 11 residues. V was trimmed by 4 bases and J by 0 bases, leaving 1 base between them. CDR1 is LNHDA and CDR2 is SQIVND in the germline V gene (reference sequence). The CDR3 region is CASSNSYEQYF. CDR3 nucleotides: TGTGCCAGTAGTAACTCCTACGAGCAGTACTTC.

This clone came up a few times. J is TRBJ2-5 and V is TRBV5-1; D ambiguous. CDR3 length: 12 amino acids. CDR1 is SGHRS and CDR2 is YFSETQ in the germline V gene. Deletions cut 5 bases from V and 2 bases from J, with 7 bases between. The DNA for the CDR3 is TGCGCCAGCAGGCATCTTCAAGAGACCCAGTACTTC. Protein sequence: CASRHLQETQYF. Full variable domain (rest looked up from reference TRBV5-1 and TRBJ2-5): KAGVTQTPRYLIKTRGQQVTLSCSPISGHRSVSWYQQTPGQGLQFLFEYFSETQRNKGNFPGRFSGRQFSNSRSEMNVSTLELGDSALYLCASRHLQETQYFGPGTRLLVL.

V usage is TRBV6-4 and J usage is TRBJ2-5, with D uncertain. Looked up from germline, CDR1 is MRHNA and CDR2 is SNTAGT. CDR3 length: 19 residues. V was pared by 0 bases and J by 1 base, with 21 bases between. This chain's CDR3 is CASSDSSKFRAPTQETQYF. The CDR3 DNA sequence: TGTGCCAGCAGTGACTCGAGTAAGTTTAGAGCCCCTACCCAAGAGACCCAGTACTTC.

The V and J genes are TRBV27 and TRBJ1-1; 10 bases line up with TRBD1. CDR3 length equals 14 residues. V trimming: 6 bases; J trimming: 4 bases; junction bases outside the gene matches: 5. CDR1 and CDR2 (germline): MNHEY, SMNVEV (reference sequence). CDR3 nucleotides: TGTGCCAGCAGGGGACAGGGGTGGAGCACTGAAGCTTTCTTT. Amino acids: CASRGQGWSTEAFF.

The genes are TRBV5-4 and TRBJ1-1; D uncertain. Trimming left V 4 bases short and J 6 bases short, with 10 bases between. CDR3 length equals 12 residues. Germline V gene data show CDR1 as SGHNT and CDR2 as YYREEE (reference sequence). DNA of the CDR3: TGTGCCAGCAGCCCCGGGAGGGCTGAAGCTTTCTTT. The encoded protein is CASSPGRAEAFF.

Only one count was recorded for this clone. CDR3 in amino acids: CASSLAQRGQYTGELFF. DNA of the CDR3: TGCGCCAGCAGCTTGGCCCAGAGGGGTCAATACACCGGGGAGCTGTTTTTT. The chain carries TRBV5-1 and TRBJ2-2; D tentatively reads TRBD1 or TRBD2 (5 bases each). Looked up from germline, CDR1 is SGHRS and CDR2 is YFSETQ. This CDR3 comprises 17 residues. With 0 bases removed from V and 3 bases from J, the gap between germline ends came to 15 bases.

The chain recombines TRBV9 with TRBJ2-5; D might be TRBD1 (7 bases). Trimming left V 1 base short and J 4 bases short, with 14 bases between. This CDR3 is built from 15 residues. Germline V gives CDR1 SGDLS, CDR2 YYNGEE. The CDR3 coding sequence is TGTGCCAGCAGCGTACGGGGGACAGCCTTAGAGACCCAGTACTTC. This codes for CASSVRGTALETQYF.

This chain links TRBV4-1 with TRBJ2-1; perhaps TRBD1 as D (6 bases). The germline V and J ends were trimmed by 0 bases and 6 bases, with 18 bases remaining between them. The CDR3 totals 17 residues. In germline, CDR1 is MGHRA, CDR2 YSYEKL. CDR3 coding DNA: TGCGCCAGCAGCCAAGATCAAGTCCTAGAGGGGGTCAATGAGCAGTTCTTC. It specifies CASSQDQVLEGVNEQFF.

The V and J genes are TRBV19 and TRBJ1-3; TRBD1 matches at 11 bases. The CDR3 runs 17 residues. Germline CDR1 reads LNHDA; CDR2 reads SQIVND (reference sequence). Trimming at V came to 8 bases and at J to 0 bases, leaving 9 bases not matched to a gene. The CDR3 protein is CASVGQGAQSSGNTIYF. The DNA for the CDR3 is TGTGCCAGTGTTGGACAGGGGGCGCAAAGCTCTGGAAACACCATATATTTT. The entire variable domain, with the rest obtained from reference TRBV19 and TRBJ1-3, is as follows: DGGITQSPKYLFRKEGQNVTLSCEQNLNHDAMYWYRQDPGQGLRLIYYSQIVNDFQKGDIAEGYSVSREKKESFPLTVTSAQKNPTAFYLCASVGQGAQSSGNTIYFGEGSWLTVV.

V is TRBV4-2 and J is TRBJ1-4; D uncertain. CDR1 and CDR2 (germline): LGHNA, YNFKEQ. The CDR3 covers 15 residues. V was clipped by 1 base and J by 8 bases, with 14 bases between them. CDR3 in amino acids: CASSQVGWRGEKLFF. The CDR3 region has the DNA TGTGCCAGCAGCCAAGTCGGTTGGAGAGGGGAAAAACTGTTTTTT.

Worth noting for this clone: Germline is not matched at one junction end, which may reflect a read error. The chain employs TRBV18 and TRBJ2-5; 11 bases agree with TRBD2. Looked up from germline, CDR1 is KGHSH and CDR2 is LQKENI. The CDR3 runs to 16 residues. Here the CDR3 reads CASSSPGLAGGETQYF. The DNA for the CDR3 is TGTGCCAGCTCATCACCAGGCCTAGCGGGGGGAGAGACCCAGTACTTC.

The chain joins TRBV27 to TRBJ1-5, with TRBD1 as a possible D gene (5 bases). Germline V gives CDR1 MNHEY, CDR2 SMNVEV (reference sequence). Trimming stripped 7 bases from V and 7 bases from J, with 17 bases between. This CDR3 contains 14 residues. The CDR3 sequence: CASKLGGPGQPQHF. CDR3 nucleotide sequence: TGTGCCAGCAAATTGGGGGGACCAGGCCAGCCCCAGCATTTT.

The chain couples TRBV28 to TRBJ2-1; D is perhaps TRBD1 or TRBD2 (5 bases each). This CDR3 is built from 21 residues. CDR1 and CDR2 from the germline V gene are MDHEN and SYDVKM. V lost 6 bases and J lost 0, with 30 bases in between. The CDR3 sequence is CASRGVLGSEFSLSSYNEQFF. The CDR3 nucleotides read TGTGCCAGCAGGGGGGTTCTAGGGTCAGAGTTTTCCCTCAGCTCCTACAATGAGCAGTTCTTC.

The chain couples TRBV2 to TRBJ2-1, with 7 bases fitting TRBD2. Losses at the gene ends were 8 bases for V and 9 bases for J; bases not matched to a gene: 7. The V gene's germline CDR1 is SNHLY and CDR2 FYNNEI. The CDR3 loop spans 12 amino acids. The CDR3, as DNA: TGTGCCAGCGCCAAGGGCGGGGGTGAGCAGTTCTTC. Protein sequence: CASAKGGGEQFF.

The chain recombines TRBV28 with TRBJ2-7, with 7 bases aligning to TRBD2. Germline V CDR1 and CDR2: MDHEN, SYDVKM. Trimming at V came to 6 bases and at J to 2 bases, leaving 4 bases not matched to a gene. The length of the CDR3 is 13 residues. The chain's CDR3 is CASRTGGPYEQYF. DNA for the CDR3: TGTGCCAGCAGAACGGGAGGCCCCTACGAGCAGTACTTC.

The rearrangement joins TRBV6-5 to TRBJ1-2, with 7 bases that match TRBD1. The CDR3 contains 12 residues. Germline-derived CDR1 and CDR2 are MNHEY and SVGAGI. Germline trimming cut 11 bases from V and 4 bases from J; bases unmatched to any gene: 7. The CDR3 coding sequence is TGTGCCTCCAGGGCAGGGGGCTATGGCTACACCTTC. Translation gives CASRAGGYGYTF.

A word on this clone: The same CDR3 can be traced to other DNA sequences in this sample. The chain recombines TRBV18 with TRBJ1-5; unclear D gene. This CDR3 is built from 13 residues. Trimming pared 3 bases from V and 2 bases from J, leaving 5 bases between. Per germline, CDR1 KGHSH and CDR2 LQKENI. The CDR3: CASSPGRNQPQHF. CDR3 DNA sequence: TGTGCCAGCTCACCGGGTCGCAATCAGCCCCAGCATTTT.

This chain uses TRBV18 with TRBJ2-2; no clear D gene. Germline V CDR1 and CDR2: KGHSH, LQKENI. CDR3 length: 15 residues. Trimming cost V 0 bases and J 6 bases, with 11 bases left between them. Written as DNA, the CDR3 is TGTGCCAGCTCACCACCTTCAGCCGGTTCCGGGGAGCTGTTTTTT. Translated, it gives CASSPPSAGSGELFF.

J is TRBJ1-1 and V is TRBV10-3; D ambiguous. Trimming took 3 bases from V and 5 from J, leaving 16 bases between them. Germline V gene lookup returns CDR1 ENHRY and CDR2 SYGVKD. The CDR3 extends over 15 amino acids. CDR3 DNA sequence: TGTGCCATCAGTGAAGGGCATTGGAGAGGGACTGAAGCTTTCTTT. Translated: CAISEGHWRGTEAFF.

The gene calls are TRBV12-5 and TRBJ2-1, with D unclear. Germline V CDR1 and CDR2: LGHNT, FRNRAP. V lost 1 base to trimming and J lost 5 bases, with 9 bases between them. This CDR3 has 14 amino acids. DNA of the CDR3: TGTGCTAGTGGTTTGGGAATAGGGAACAATGAGCAGTTCTTC. Translated, it gives CASGLGIGNNEQFF.

The chain couples TRBV24-1 to TRBJ2-5; the match to TRBD2 covers 7 bases. Trimming took 2 bases from V and 0 from J; bases not matched to a gene: 5. The CDR3 is 16 amino acids. The germline CDR1 and CDR2 sequences are KGHDR and SFDVKD. The CDR3 loop is CATSDSGRANQETQYF. The CDR3 DNA reads TGTGCCACCAGTGATTCGGGGAGGGCCAACCAAGAGACCCAGTACTTC.